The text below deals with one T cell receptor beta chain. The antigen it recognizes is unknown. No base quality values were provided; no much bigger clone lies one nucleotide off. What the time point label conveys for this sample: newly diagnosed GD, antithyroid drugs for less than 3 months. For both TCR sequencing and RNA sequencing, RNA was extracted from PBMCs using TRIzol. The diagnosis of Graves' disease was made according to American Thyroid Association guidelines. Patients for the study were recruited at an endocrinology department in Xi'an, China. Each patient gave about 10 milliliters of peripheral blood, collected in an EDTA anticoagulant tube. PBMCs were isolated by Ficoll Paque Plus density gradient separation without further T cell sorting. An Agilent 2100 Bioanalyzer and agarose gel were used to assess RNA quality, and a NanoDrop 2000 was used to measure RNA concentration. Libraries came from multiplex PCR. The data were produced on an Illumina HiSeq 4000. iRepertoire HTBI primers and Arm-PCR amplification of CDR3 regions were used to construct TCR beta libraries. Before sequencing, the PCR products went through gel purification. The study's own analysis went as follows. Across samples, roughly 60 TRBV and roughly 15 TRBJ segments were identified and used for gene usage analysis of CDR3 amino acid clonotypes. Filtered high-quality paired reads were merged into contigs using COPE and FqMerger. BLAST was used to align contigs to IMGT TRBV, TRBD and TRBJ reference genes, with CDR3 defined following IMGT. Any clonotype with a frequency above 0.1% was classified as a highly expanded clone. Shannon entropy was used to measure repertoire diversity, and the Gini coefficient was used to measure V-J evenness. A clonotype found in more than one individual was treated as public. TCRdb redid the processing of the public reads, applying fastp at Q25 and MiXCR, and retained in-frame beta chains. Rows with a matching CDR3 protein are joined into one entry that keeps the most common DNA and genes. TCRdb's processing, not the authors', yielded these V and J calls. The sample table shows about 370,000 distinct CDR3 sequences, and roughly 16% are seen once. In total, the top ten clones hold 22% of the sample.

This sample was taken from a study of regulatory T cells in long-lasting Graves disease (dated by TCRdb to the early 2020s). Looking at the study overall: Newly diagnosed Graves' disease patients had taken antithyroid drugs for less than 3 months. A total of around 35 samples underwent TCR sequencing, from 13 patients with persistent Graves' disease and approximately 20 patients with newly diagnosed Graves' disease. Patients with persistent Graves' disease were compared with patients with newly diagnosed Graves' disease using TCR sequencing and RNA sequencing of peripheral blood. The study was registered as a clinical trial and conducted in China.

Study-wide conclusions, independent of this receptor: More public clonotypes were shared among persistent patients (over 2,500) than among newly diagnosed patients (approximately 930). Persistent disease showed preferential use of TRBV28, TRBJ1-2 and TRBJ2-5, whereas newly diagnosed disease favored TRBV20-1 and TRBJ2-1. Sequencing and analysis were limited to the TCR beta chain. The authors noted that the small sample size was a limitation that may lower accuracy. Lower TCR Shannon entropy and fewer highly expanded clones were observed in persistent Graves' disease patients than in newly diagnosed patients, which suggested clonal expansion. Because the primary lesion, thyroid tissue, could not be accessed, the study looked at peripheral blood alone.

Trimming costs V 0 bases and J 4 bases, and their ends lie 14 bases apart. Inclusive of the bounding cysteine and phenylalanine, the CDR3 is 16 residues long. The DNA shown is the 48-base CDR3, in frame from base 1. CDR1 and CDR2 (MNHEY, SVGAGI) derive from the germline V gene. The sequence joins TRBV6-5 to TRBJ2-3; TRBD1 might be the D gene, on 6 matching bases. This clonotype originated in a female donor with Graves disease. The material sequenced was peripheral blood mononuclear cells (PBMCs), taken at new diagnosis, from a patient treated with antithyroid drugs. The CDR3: CASSYSIREGADTQYF. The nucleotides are TGTGCCAGCAGTTACTCGATCAGAGAGGGGGCAGATACGCAGTATTTT.